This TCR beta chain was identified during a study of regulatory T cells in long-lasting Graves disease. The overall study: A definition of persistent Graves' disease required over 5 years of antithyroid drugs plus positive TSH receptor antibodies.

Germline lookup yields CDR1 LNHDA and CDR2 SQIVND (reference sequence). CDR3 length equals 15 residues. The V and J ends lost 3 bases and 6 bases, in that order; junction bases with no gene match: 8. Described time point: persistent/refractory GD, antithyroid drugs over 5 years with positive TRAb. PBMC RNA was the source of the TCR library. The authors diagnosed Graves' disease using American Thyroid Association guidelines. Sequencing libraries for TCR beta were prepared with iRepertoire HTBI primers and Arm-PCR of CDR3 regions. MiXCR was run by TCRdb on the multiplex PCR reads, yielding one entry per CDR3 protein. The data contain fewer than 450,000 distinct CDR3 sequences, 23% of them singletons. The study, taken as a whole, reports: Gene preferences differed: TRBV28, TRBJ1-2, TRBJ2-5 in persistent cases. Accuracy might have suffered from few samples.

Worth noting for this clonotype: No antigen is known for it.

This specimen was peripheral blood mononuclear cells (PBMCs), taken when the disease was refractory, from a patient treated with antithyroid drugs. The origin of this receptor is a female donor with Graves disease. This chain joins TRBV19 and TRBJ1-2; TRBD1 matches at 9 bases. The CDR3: CASSMVTGGGHGYTF. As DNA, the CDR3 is TGTGCCAGTAGTATGGTCACAGGGGGCGGACATGGCTACACCTTC.